This T cell receptor beta chain was recovered during a study of blood T cell repertoires in COVID-19. Overall study: The United States, Italy and Spain provided the acute and convalescent COVID-19 samples. PBMCs, B-cell-depleted T cells, or T cells were the source of the cDNA or gDNA that made up the material.

Individuals drawn from 24 US areas were roughly 18 to 95 years old. Each participant's cohort was designated according to participant-reported clinical history. J gave up 6 bases and V 6 bases, and 10 bases lay outside the gene matches. Germline V CDR1 and CDR2: SEHNR, FQNEAQ (reference sequence). This CDR3 contains 15 residues. This table comes from immunoSEQ multiplex PCR, and its TCRdb copy is limited to in-frame clones, with some not included. The data hold under 200,000 clones, with 81% observed a single time. The receptor's source is a middle-aged woman with acute COVID-19. The chain combines TRBV7-9 with TRBJ2-2; 7 bases are a match to TRBD1. The sample was PBMCs or T cells enriched from blood (not recorded which). The CDR3 nucleotides are TGTGCCAGCAGAGGATCGACAGGGTCTGCCGGGGAGCTGTTTTTT. It yields the protein CASRGSTGSAGELFF. The variable domain in full, completed from reference TRBV7-9 and TRBJ2-2, reads DTGVSQNPRHKITKRGQNVTFRCDPISEHNRLYWYRQTLGQGPEFLTYFQNEAQLEKSRLLSDRFSAERPKGSFSTLEIQRTEQGDSAMYLCASRGSTGSAGELFFGEGSRLTVL.